The T cell receptor beta chain described here comes from a study of blood T cell repertoires in COVID-19. The J segment lost 4 bases and the V segment lost 1 base, leaving 7 bases of the junction unmatched. Germline V lookup: CDR1 MDHEN, CDR2 SYDVKM. The length of the CDR3 is 16 residues. TCRdb's table, derived via immunoSEQ multiplex PCR, lists solely in-frame clones and lacks some. The sample includes 150,000 or so clones, more than 90% seen only once; the top ten take 0.53%. This clonotype originated in a man between 45 and 60 years old with acute or convalescent COVID-19. Sequenced: peripheral blood. The rearrangement links TRBV28 to TRBJ1-2; TRBD1 aligns across 9 bases. The CDR3 DNA sequence: TGTGCCAGCAGTTTATCGCCCGGGACAGGGAGCTATGGCTACACCTTC. It encodes CASSLSPGTGSYGYTF.